Listed here are 31 T cell receptor beta chains from one sample, sequenced in a study of shared clonotypes between healthy human individuals. Using immunoSEQ multiplex PCR, the repertoire was profiled, and TCRdb retains in-frame clones only, with some absent. The sample holds a few million clones, more than 90% seen once. Sequenced: naive CD4+ T cells sorted from blood. As for subset: CD45RA+ positively selected. The receptors were sampled from a young man in good health.

The J gene is TRBJ2-1, the V gene TRBV11-2, with TRBD1 matching 7 bases. The germline CDR1 and CDR2 sequences are SGHAT and FQNNGV. The length of the CDR3 is 17 residues. After removal of 6 bases from V and 2 bases from J, the junction contained 13 bases not matched to a gene. In DNA form, the CDR3 reads TGTGCCAGCAGTCAACCGCGAACCGGGACAGCCTACAATGAGCAGTTCTTC. Translated, it gives CASSQPRTGTAYNEQFF.

The chain is built from TRBV28 and TRBJ2-2, with no clear D. Trimming shortened V by 4 bases and J by 3 bases, and 9 bases separated the two germline ends. Germline CDR1 reads MDHEN; CDR2 reads SYDVKM. The CDR3 extends over 14 amino acids. The DNA of the CDR3 is TGTGCCAGCAGTTCCCTCGGGTACACCGGGGAGCTGTTTTTT. Protein product: CASSSLGYTGELFF.

This clone was seen a single time. The chain carries TRBV5-4 and TRBJ2-1; maybe TRBD2 (5 bases). The germline V and J ends were trimmed by 4 bases and 1 base, with 9 bases remaining between them. CDR3 size: 14 residues. CDR1 and CDR2 from the germline V gene are SGHNT and YYREEE (reference sequence). The CDR3 DNA reads as TGTGCCAGCAGCGAGGGTGTATCCTACAATGAGCAGTTCTTC. It specifies CASSEGVSYNEQFF.

This sequence joins TRBV2 and TRBJ1-1; D may be TRBD1 (6 bases). The CDR3 is made up of 13 amino acids. V was pared by 7 bases and J by 1 base, with 10 bases between. The germline V gene has CDR1 SNHLY and CDR2 FYNNEI. CDR3 in DNA: TGTGCCAGCATGGGGGCGAGGAACACTGAAGCTTTCTTT. Encoded protein: CASMGARNTEAFF.

The chain has TRBV2 and TRBJ1-3; D gene uncertain. The CDR3 consists of 12 residues. Germline V CDR1 and CDR2: SNHLY, FYNNEI. Trimming left V 7 bases short and J 0 bases short, with 4 bases between. The CDR3 DNA reads TGTGCCAGCATCTACTCTGGAAACACCATATATTTT. Translated, it gives CASIYSGNTIYF.

The chain carries TRBV27 and TRBJ1-1; D unclear. V was clipped by 1 base and J by 4 bases, with 10 bases between them. CDR1 MNHEY and CDR2 SMNVEV come from the germline V gene (reference sequence). The CDR3 has 14 amino acids. In DNA form, the CDR3 reads TGTGCCAGCAGTTTATGGTCAGAGGGCACTGAAGCTTTCTTT. Its protein is CASSLWSEGTEAFF.

This chain connects TRBV7-9 to TRBJ2-1, with D possibly matching TRBD1 (6 bases). The germline gives CDR1 SEHNR, CDR2 FQNEAQ (reference sequence). The CDR3 covers 16 residues. Deletions cut 0 bases from V and 1 base from J, with 10 bases between. The CDR3 nucleotides are TGTGCCAGCAGCTTAGCCCCAGGGGTGTCCTACAATGAGCAGTTCTTC. Its protein is CASSLAPGVSYNEQFF.

This chain connects TRBV12-5 to TRBJ2-1; D possibly corresponds to TRBD1 (6 bases). CDR1 is LGHNT and CDR2 is FRNRAP in the germline V gene. The CDR3 has 15 amino acids. V was pared by 1 base and J by 8 bases, with 15 bases between. The CDR3 DNA reads as TGTGCTAGTGGTTTGGGCCTCGGACAGCGCGATGAGCAGTTCTTC. Its translation is CASGLGLGQRDEQFF.

The chain joins TRBV2 to TRBJ1-1; the match to TRBD1 covers 7 bases. J gave up 4 bases and V 7 bases, and 6 bases lay outside the gene matches. This CDR3 has 13 amino acids. In germline, CDR1 is SNHLY, CDR2 FYNNEI. CDR3 sequence reads: CASKGAGGTEAFF. In DNA, the CDR3 is TGTGCCAGCAAGGGGGCAGGCGGCACTGAAGCTTTCTTT.

This clone has just one count. The chain joins TRBV7-2 to TRBJ2-3; D is unresolved. With 7 bases removed from V and 7 bases from J, the gap between germline ends came to 15 bases. Germline loops: CDR1 SGHTA, CDR2 FQGNSA. CDR3 length: 13 amino acids. CDR3 DNA sequence: TGTGCCAGCACCCGGGTGGCGTTAAATACGCAGTATTTT. Its translation is CASTRVALNTQYF.

This chain connects TRBV28 to TRBJ1-1, with 7 positions matching TRBD1. This CDR3 region has 16 residues. After removal of 11 bases from V and 4 bases from J, the junction contained 19 bases not matched to a gene. CDR1 is MDHEN and CDR2 is SYDVKM in the germline V gene. The chain's CDR3 is CAALGQGGKGGTEAFF. In nucleotides, the CDR3 is TGTGCCGCACTGGGACAAGGGGGCAAAGGTGGCACTGAAGCTTTCTTT. Using reference TRBV28 and TRBJ1-1 for the parts outside the CDR3, the full variable domain is DVKVTQSSRYLVKRTGEKVFLECVQDMDHENMFWYRQDPGLGLRLIYFSYDVKMKEKGDIPEGYSVSREKKERFSLILESASTNQTSMYLCAALGQGGKGGTEAFFGQGTRLTVV.

The chain has TRBV25-1 and TRBJ1-1; D is undetermined. Germline CDR1 reads MGHDK; CDR2 reads SYGVNS. Trimming took off 2 bases at V and 8 bases at J, with 6 bases between the two ends. CDR3 length equals 11 residues. The CDR3 reads CASSELAEAFF. CDR3 coding DNA: TGTGCCAGCAGTGAACTTGCAGAAGCTTTCTTT.

The chain is built from TRBV6-1 and TRBJ2-5, with 12 bases matching TRBD2. The CDR3 has 22 residues. V was pared by 1 base and J by 2 bases, with 20 bases of the junction left unmatched. CDR1 MNHNS and CDR2 SASEGT come from the germline V gene. The CDR3 bases are TGTGCCAGCAGTGAAGAGTACCCACTAGCGGGGGGACCGATTTTTGGACAAGAGACCCAGTACTTC. This gives the protein CASSEEYPLAGGPIFGQETQYF.

For this clone: The same CDR3 arises from other DNA sequences in this sample as well. V and J are TRBV9 and TRBJ2-7; 8 nucleotides agree with TRBD2. CDR3 size: 14 residues. CDR1 is SGDLS, CDR2 YYNGEE, per germline. The V gene end was trimmed by 0 bases and the J gene end by 6 bases; junction bases not matched to a gene: 5. CDR3 bases: TGTGCCAGCAGCGTAGCGGGAGGGAGTGGCGAGCAGTACTTC. It translates to CASSVAGGSGEQYF.

About this clone: The sample carries other DNA sequences with the same CDR3. V is TRBV18 and J is TRBJ2-7, with D unclear. The CDR3 length is 12 residues. The germline gives CDR1 KGHSH, CDR2 LQKENI. Trimming removed 3 bases at V and 3 bases at J, with 6 bases between. The CDR3 sequence is CASSPLGYEQYF. The CDR3 DNA sequence: TGTGCCAGCTCACCTTTGGGCTACGAGCAGTACTTC.

The chain links TRBV18 to TRBJ1-3; 10 bases fit TRBD1. Germline CDR1 KGHSH, CDR2 LQKENI. The CDR3 length is 16 residues. The V gene end was trimmed by 3 bases and the J gene end by 4 bases; junction bases not matched to a gene: 6. CDR3 loop: CASSPRQGAGGNTIYF. In DNA form, the CDR3 reads TGTGCCAGCTCACCGCGACAGGGGGCAGGGGGAAACACCATATATTTT.

The J gene is TRBJ2-7, the V gene TRBV30, with D possibly being TRBD2 (7 bases). Germline V gene sequence: CDR1 GTSNPN, CDR2 SVGIG (reference sequence). The CDR3 totals 15 residues. The V end lost 5 bases, the J end lost 2 bases, and 19 bases lay between the germline ends. The CDR3 region has the DNA TGTGCCTGGCAGATGTGGGGGGGCGCGGCCTACGAGCAGTACTTC. Amino acid sequence: CAWQMWGGAAYEQYF.

The chain combines TRBV5-1 with TRBJ2-7, with 12 bases lining up with TRBD2. CDR1 is SGHRS, CDR2 YFSETQ, per germline. V lost 3 bases, J lost 6 bases, and 7 bases stayed unmatched. The CDR3 contains 15 residues. CDR3 protein: CASSSLAGGPLEQYF. The CDR3 region has the DNA TGCGCCAGCAGCTCGCTAGCGGGAGGGCCTCTCGAGCAGTACTTC.

The chain combines TRBV9 with TRBJ1-3, with no clear D. CDR1 SGDLS and CDR2 YYNGEE come from the germline V gene. This CDR3 has 15 amino acids. The ends were cut back, 2 bases at V and 1 base at J, with 10 bases in the middle. CDR3 DNA: TGTGCCAGCAGCGTTGACCCGATTTCTGGAAACACCATATATTTT. This codes for CASSVDPISGNTIYF.

The chain carries TRBV7-9 and TRBJ2-7; the D is unclear. The CDR3 has 16 amino acids. The ends were cut back, 2 bases at V and 1 base at J, with 15 bases in the middle. The germline CDR1 and CDR2 sequences are SEHNR and FQNEAQ (reference sequence). CDR3 bases: TGTGCCAGCAGCTTAAGCTCGCCGACGAAGTCCTACGAGCAGTACTTC. Translation gives CASSLSSPTKSYEQYF.

The chain employs TRBV4-1 and TRBJ2-7; possibly TRBD1 for D (8 bases). V was trimmed by 1 base and J by 4 bases, leaving 17 bases between them. The CDR3 runs 16 residues. CDR1 MGHRA and CDR2 YSYEKL come from the germline V gene. CDR3 DNA: TGCGCCAGCAGCCAAGCAGCACAGGGGGGGGCTTACGAGCAGTACTTC. It translates to CASSQAAQGGAYEQYF.

The J gene is TRBJ2-1, the V gene TRBV30; no clear D. V shed 1 base and J shed 10 bases, with 8 bases lying between them. Germline CDR1 and CDR2: GTSNPN and SVGIG (reference sequence). The CDR3 runs 11 residues. The CDR3 protein is CAWSEPTEQFF. The CDR3 coding sequence is TGTGCCTGGAGTGAACCGACCGAGCAGTTCTTC. Combining the CDR3 with reference TRBV30 and TRBJ2-1 gives the whole variable domain SQTIHQWPATLVQPVGSPLSLECTVEGTSNPNLYWYRQAAGRGLQLLFYSVGIGQISSEVPQNLSASRPQDRQFILSSKKLLLSDSGFYLCAWSEPTEQFFGPGTRLTVL.

V is TRBV2 and J is TRBJ2-7, with 7 bases aligning to TRBD2. CDR1 is SNHLY, CDR2 FYNNEI, per germline. V shed 2 bases, J shed 2 bases, and the junction held 9 bases outside the gene matches. The CDR3 is made up of 16 amino acids. In nucleotides, the CDR3 is TGTGCCAGCAGTGAAAGTGATCTAGCGGAGACCTACGAGCAGTACTTC. It encodes CASSESDLAETYEQYF.

The chain couples TRBV7-8 to TRBJ1-5, with TRBD1 matching over 10 bases. CDR1 and CDR2 from the germline V gene are SGHVS and FQNEAQ. The CDR3 length is 18 residues. V was pared by 2 bases and J by 7 bases, with 14 bases of the junction left unmatched. CDR3 DNA: TGTGCCAGCAGCTTAAATTCGTGGACAGGGGGATTCAGGCAGCCCCAGCATTTT. Translating it yields CASSLNSWTGGFRQPQHF.

The chain links TRBV29-1 to TRBJ1-2; 7 nucleotides match TRBD1. Germline lookup yields CDR1 SQVTM and CDR2 ANQGSEA. The CDR3 extends over 12 amino acids. V lost 4 bases to trimming and J lost 4 bases; unmatched junction nucleotides: 3. The CDR3 DNA is TGCAGCGTTGTAGAGGGGGCCTATGGCTACACCTTC. This codes for CSVVEGAYGYTF.

This sequence joins TRBV18 and TRBJ1-4; D remains ambiguous. There are 12 residues in the CDR3. V lost 3 bases, J lost 10 bases, and 9 bases lay in between. Germline V gene sequence: CDR1 KGHSH, CDR2 LQKENI. The DNA of the CDR3 is TGTGCCAGCTCACCGGGCGTGGGAAAACTGTTTTTT. Translated, it gives CASSPGVGKLFF.

Notes on this clone: Other DNA sequences in the sample encode the same CDR3. This chain joins TRBV20-1 and TRBJ1-4; no definite D call. CDR1 and CDR2 from the germline V gene are DFQATT and SNEGSKA (reference sequence). CDR3 size: 10 residues. Trimming removed 3 bases at V and 8 bases at J, with 4 bases between. The CDR3 loop is CSARTEKLFF. The CDR3 bases are TGCAGTGCTAGGACAGAAAAACTGTTTTTT.

V gene TRBV6-5 combines with J gene TRBJ1-3, with D perhaps TRBD1 (5 bases). Per germline, CDR1 MNHEY and CDR2 SVGAGI. The CDR3 length is 14 residues. Trimming took off 9 bases at V and 0 bases at J, with 12 bases between the two ends. Written as DNA, the CDR3 is TGTGCCAGTTCCCAGGGATTCTCTGGAAACACCATATATTTT. Encoded protein: CASSQGFSGNTIYF.

J is TRBJ2-3 and V is TRBV10-1; D might be TRBD1 (6 bases). Per germline, CDR1 WNHNN and CDR2 SYGVQD (reference sequence). The CDR3 runs to 13 residues. The V end was cut by 6 bases, the J end by 2 bases, with 9 bases between. The CDR3 DNA follows: TGCGCCAGCAGAGGGGACAACACAGATACGCAGTATTTT. Its protein product is CASRGDNTDTQYF.

The rearrangement links TRBV6-4 to TRBJ2-3; D remains ambiguous. Germline V gene data show CDR1 as MRHNA and CDR2 as SNTAGT. This CDR3 comprises 15 residues. V shed 0 bases and J shed 5 bases, with 12 bases lying between them. The CDR3 region has the DNA TGTGCCAGCAGTGACTCGAGACCCCTCGTAGATACGCAGTATTTT. Translating it yields CASSDSRPLVDTQYF.

This clone was detected only once. The chain joins TRBV7-2 to TRBJ2-7; TRBD2 agrees at 14 bases. The length of the CDR3 is 18 residues. The V gene's germline CDR1 is SGHTA and CDR2 FQGNSA. Trimming removed 10 bases from V and 1 base from J; junction bases left unmatched: 15. CDR3 amino acids: CANITGTSGRNGSYEQYF. The CDR3 nucleotides read TGTGCCAACATCACCGGGACTAGCGGGAGAAATGGTTCCTACGAGCAGTACTTC.